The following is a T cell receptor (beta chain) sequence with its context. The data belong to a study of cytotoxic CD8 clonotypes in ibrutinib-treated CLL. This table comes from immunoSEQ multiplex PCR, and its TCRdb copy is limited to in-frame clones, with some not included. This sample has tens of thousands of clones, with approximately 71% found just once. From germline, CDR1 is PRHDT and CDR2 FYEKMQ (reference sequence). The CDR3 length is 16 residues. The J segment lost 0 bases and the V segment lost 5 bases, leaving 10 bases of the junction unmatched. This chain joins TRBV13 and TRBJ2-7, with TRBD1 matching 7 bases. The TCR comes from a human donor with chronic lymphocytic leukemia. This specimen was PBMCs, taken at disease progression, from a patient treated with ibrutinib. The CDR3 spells CASSAQTGKLSYEQYF. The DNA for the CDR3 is TGTGCCAGCAGCGCACAGACAGGGAAACTCTCCTACGAGCAGTACTTC.